This T cell receptor beta chain was found in a study of T cell repertoires in cytomegalovirus infection. Study-level points and caveats: Based on cumulative public TCR beta family frequency, carriers of CMV plus the relevant HLA were identified.

TCRdb processed the reads anew with MiXCR; each CDR3 protein has one entry. The data hold 80,000 or so distinct CDR3 sequences, with around 40% observed a single time. Unmatched junction bases numbered 9, after V lost 4 bases and J lost 2 bases. This CDR3 is built from 17 residues. CDR1 is LNHDA and CDR2 is SQIVND in the germline V gene (reference sequence). A few counts support this clonotype. Its matching antigen is unknown. The clonotype originates from a human donor in good health (CMV status not recorded). Some clones in this sample may be carry-over from other donors' samples. The sample here was CD8+ T cells from cultured PBMCs, taken from culture after CMV antigen stimulation. This chain uses TRBV19 with TRBJ2-1; 9 bases match TRBD2. CDR3 bases: TGTGCCAGTAGTACGAGAGTAGCGGGGGACGCCTACAATGAGCAGTTCTTC. Protein product: CASSTRVAGDAYNEQFF.